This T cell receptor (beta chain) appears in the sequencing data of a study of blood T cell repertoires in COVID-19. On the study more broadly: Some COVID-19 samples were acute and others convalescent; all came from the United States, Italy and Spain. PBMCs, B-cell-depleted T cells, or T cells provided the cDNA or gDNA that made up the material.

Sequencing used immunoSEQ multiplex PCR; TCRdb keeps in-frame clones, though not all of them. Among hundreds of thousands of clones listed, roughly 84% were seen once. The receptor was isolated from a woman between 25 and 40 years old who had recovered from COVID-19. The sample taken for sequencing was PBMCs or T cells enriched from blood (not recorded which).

The CDR3 region is CASGPSGGAYEQYF. DNA of the CDR3: TGTGCTAGTGGACCTAGCGGGGGGGCCTACGAGCAGTACTTC. This sequence joins TRBV12-5 and TRBJ2-7; TRBD2 matches at 12 bases. The trim removed 6 bases at V and 2 bases at J, leaving 2 bases unmatched. Germline V gene data show CDR1 as LGHNT and CDR2 as FRNRAP. CDR3 length: 14 amino acids.